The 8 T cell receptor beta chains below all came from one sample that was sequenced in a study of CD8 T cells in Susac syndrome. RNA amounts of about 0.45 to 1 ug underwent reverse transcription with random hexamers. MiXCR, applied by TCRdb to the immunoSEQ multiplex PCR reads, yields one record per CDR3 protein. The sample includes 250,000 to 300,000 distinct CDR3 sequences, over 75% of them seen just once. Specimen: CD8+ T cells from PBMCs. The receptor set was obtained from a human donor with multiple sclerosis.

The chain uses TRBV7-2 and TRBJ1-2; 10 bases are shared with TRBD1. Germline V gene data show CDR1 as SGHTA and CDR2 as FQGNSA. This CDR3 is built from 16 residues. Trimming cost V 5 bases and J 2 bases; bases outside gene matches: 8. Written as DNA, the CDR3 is TGTGCCAGCAGCCCCCGACAGGGGGCTTGGAACTATGGCTACACCTTC. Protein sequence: CASSPRQGAWNYGYTF.

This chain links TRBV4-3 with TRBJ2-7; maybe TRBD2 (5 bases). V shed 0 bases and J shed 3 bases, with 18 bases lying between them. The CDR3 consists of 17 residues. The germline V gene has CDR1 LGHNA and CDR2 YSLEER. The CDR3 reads CASSQDMSGISGYEQYF. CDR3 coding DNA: TGCGCCAGCAGCCAAGATATGTCGGGGATAAGCGGCTACGAGCAGTACTTC.

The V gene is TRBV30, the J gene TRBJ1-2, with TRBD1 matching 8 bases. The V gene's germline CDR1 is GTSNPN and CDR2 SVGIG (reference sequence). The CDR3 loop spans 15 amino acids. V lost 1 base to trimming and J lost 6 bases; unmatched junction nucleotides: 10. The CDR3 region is CAWSGETGAYDGYTF. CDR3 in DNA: TGTGCCTGGAGTGGAGAGACAGGGGCTTACGATGGCTACACCTTC.

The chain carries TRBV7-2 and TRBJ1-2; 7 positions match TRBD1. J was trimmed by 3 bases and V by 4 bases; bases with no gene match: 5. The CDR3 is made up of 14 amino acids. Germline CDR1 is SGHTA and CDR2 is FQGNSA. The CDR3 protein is CASSSTGEDYGYTF. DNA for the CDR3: TGTGCCAGCAGCTCTACAGGGGAGGACTATGGCTACACCTTC.

CDR3 bases: TGCGCCAGCAGCCAAGATTACCGGGTATTCCAATACAATGAGCAGTTCTTC. The encoded protein is CASSQDYRVFQYNEQFF. The V gene is TRBV4-3, the J gene TRBJ2-1; no firm D call. The CDR3 spans 17 residues. V was shortened by 0 bases and J by 4 bases, with 16 bases between the two germline ends. CDR1 and CDR2 (germline): LGHNA, YSLEER.

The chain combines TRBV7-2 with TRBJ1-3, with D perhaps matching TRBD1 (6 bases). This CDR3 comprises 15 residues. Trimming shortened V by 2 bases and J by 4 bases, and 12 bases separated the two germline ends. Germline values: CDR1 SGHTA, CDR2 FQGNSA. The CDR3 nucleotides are TGTGCCAGCAGCTTATGGTGGGGGCTGGGAAACACCATATATTTT. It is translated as CASSLWWGLGNTIYF.

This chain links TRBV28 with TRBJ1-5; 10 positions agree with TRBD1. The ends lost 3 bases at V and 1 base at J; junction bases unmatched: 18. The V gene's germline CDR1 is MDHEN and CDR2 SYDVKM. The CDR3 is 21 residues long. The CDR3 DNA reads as TGTGCCAGCAGTTTGGGGATGAAGGGACAGGGGCTAAGAAAGAGCAATCAGCCCCAGCATTTT. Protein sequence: CASSLGMKGQGLRKSNQPQHF.

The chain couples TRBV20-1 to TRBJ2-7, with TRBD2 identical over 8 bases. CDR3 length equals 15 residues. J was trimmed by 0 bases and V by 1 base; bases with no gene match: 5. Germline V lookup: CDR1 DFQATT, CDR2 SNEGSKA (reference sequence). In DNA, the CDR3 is TGCAGTGCTAGAGTTATTAGCGGGGTCTCCTACGAGCAGTACTTC. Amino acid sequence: CSARVISGVSYEQYF.